Shown below are 12 T cell receptor beta chains from a single sample sequenced in a study of vaccination and CD4 T cells after COVID-19. TCRdb used MiXCR to reprocess the PCR reads, holding one entry per CDR3 protein. The repertoire holds approximately 30,000 distinct CDR3 sequences, under 65% seen once, with roughly 5.5% in the top ten. Time point specified: late sampling 161 to 241 days after vaccination in a few convalescent patients. The material sequenced was CD4+ T cells from blood, taken about 7 months after SARS-CoV-2 vaccination. Receptor source: a human donor who had recovered from COVID-19.

This chain connects TRBV6-2 or TRBV6-3 to TRBJ2-1; D remains unclear. Per the germline V gene, CDR1 is MNHEY and CDR2 is SVGEGT. This CDR3 region has 15 residues. Deletions cut 2 bases from V and 2 bases from J, with 10 bases between. CDR3 region: CASSYESLPYNEQFF. The CDR3 bases are TGTGCCAGCAGTTACGAGTCGCTCCCCTACAATGAGCAGTTCTTC.

The count of this clonotype is one. V is TRBV5-4 and J is TRBJ2-7, with D perhaps TRBD1 (5 bases). The CDR3 is made up of 12 amino acids. V was pared by 1 base and J by 5 bases, with 7 bases between. The germline gives CDR1 SGHNT, CDR2 YYREEE (reference sequence). The CDR3 sequence: CASSLIGDEQYF. The CDR3 DNA is TGTGCCAGCAGCTTGATAGGGGACGAGCAGTACTTC.

This chain uses TRBV28 with TRBJ2-7; D is perhaps TRBD2 (5 bases). CDR3 length: 14 residues. The V end was cut by 3 bases, the J end by 0 bases, with 9 bases between. Germline CDR1 MDHEN, CDR2 SYDVKM. In DNA, the CDR3 is TGTGCCAGCAGTTTGAACGGGGACTCCTACGAGCAGTACTTC. This codes for CASSLNGDSYEQYF.

The chain links TRBV7-2 to TRBJ2-7; weak D call: TRBD1 (6 bases). This CDR3 is 14 amino acids long. The germline gives CDR1 SGHTA, CDR2 FQGNSA. The germline V and J ends were trimmed by 3 bases and 0 bases, with 9 bases remaining between them. The CDR3: CASSFRDTSYEQYF. The CDR3 DNA sequence: TGTGCCAGCAGCTTCCGGGACACCTCCTACGAGCAGTACTTC.

The table lists this clonotype with a count of one. J is TRBJ2-5 and V is TRBV27; maybe TRBD2 (5 bases). Germline V gene sequence: CDR1 MNHEY, CDR2 SMNVEV (reference sequence). The V end was cut by 0 bases, the J end by 0 bases, with 14 bases between. The CDR3 runs to 17 residues. This chain's CDR3 is CASSLSILATNQETQYF. CDR3 nucleotides: TGTGCCAGCAGTTTATCGATTTTAGCGACGAACCAAGAGACCCAGTACTTC.

The chain recombines TRBV6-1 with TRBJ2-2; 7 bases are a match to TRBD2. The CDR3 sequence is 17 residues long. The V segment lost 6 bases and the J segment 0 bases; nucleotides outside the gene matches: 10. Germline V gives CDR1 MNHNS, CDR2 SASEGT. CDR3 nucleotide sequence: TGTGCCAGCAGCCGCCGGGCTAGCGGAACGAACACCGGGGAGCTGTTTTTT. Protein sequence: CASSRRASGTNTGELFF.

This clonotype was picked up a small number of times. The chain links TRBV27 to TRBJ2-3; TRBD1 or TRBD2 may be the D gene (9 bases each). This CDR3 contains 19 residues. With 4 bases removed from V and 2 bases from J, the gap between germline ends came to 25 bases. CDR1 and CDR2 from the germline V gene are MNHEY and SMNVEV (reference sequence). CDR3: CASSWDRAATSGATDTQYF. As DNA, the CDR3 is TGTGCCAGCAGTTGGGACAGGGCCGCGACTAGCGGAGCCACAGATACGCAGTATTTT.

This clonotype occurred a few times. The V gene is TRBV20-1, the J gene TRBJ2-5; 7 bases fit TRBD1. Germline values: CDR1 DFQATT, CDR2 SNEGSKA (reference sequence). This CDR3 contains 13 residues. Trimming removed 2 bases from V and 3 bases from J; junction bases left unmatched: 3. The CDR3 region has the DNA TGCAGTGCTAGAACTACAGGGGAAGAGACCCAGTACTTC. Translating gives CSARTTGEETQYF.

V and J are TRBV5-1 and TRBJ2-7, with D unresolved. Germline V lookup: CDR1 SGHRS, CDR2 YFSETQ. Trimming left V 2 bases short and J 6 bases short, with 12 bases between. CDR3 length: 13 residues. CDR3 bases: TGCGCCAGCAGCTTCCTAGGTTTTCGCGAGCAGTACTTC. It translates to CASSFLGFREQYF.

The chain is built from TRBV2 and TRBJ2-7, with D maybe TRBD2 (5 bases). This CDR3 has 14 residues. The germline CDR1 and CDR2 sequences are SNHLY and FYNNEI. V lost 7 bases to trimming and J lost 3 bases, with 16 bases between them. DNA for the CDR3: TGTGCCAGCAATCGGGGTCCGGGCGGCTACGAGCAGTACTTC. Translating it yields CASNRGPGGYEQYF.

This clonotype was seen a handful of times. The chain has TRBV6-5 and TRBJ2-6, with D perhaps TRBD1 (5 bases). The CDR3 contains 16 residues. The germline CDR1 and CDR2 sequences are MNHEY and SVGAGI. Trimming took off 4 bases at V and 0 bases at J, with 10 bases between the two ends. The DNA for the CDR3 is TGTGCCAGCAGTTCAGCAGGGCTCTCTGGGGCCAACGTCCTGACTTTC. Its protein is CASSSAGLSGANVLTF.

This clonotype was picked up a small number of times. This chain uses TRBV6-5 with TRBJ1-1, with no clear D. The CDR3 has 13 residues. V lost 2 bases and J lost 0, with 4 bases in between. Germline assignment: CDR1 MNHEY and CDR2 SVGAGI. The CDR3: CASSYDLNTEAFF. CDR3 nucleotide sequence: TGTGCCAGCAGTTACGACCTGAACACTGAAGCTTTCTTT.